This T cell receptor (beta chain) derives from a study of beta chain features in type 1 diabetes. This clone has just a few counts. Its antigen is unknown. Findings of the study overall: PCR might preferentially amplify shorter templates, equally in patients and controls. cDNA-based reads could over-represent cells with high TCR expression. People with Type 1 diabetes carried modestly yet significantly shorter TCRB CDR3s in all four CD4+ subsets.

Every bit of the isolated RNA underwent reverse transcription, so sequencing read expressed TCRB transcripts. Sequenced by immunoSEQ multiplex PCR; TCRdb stores in-frame clones only, minus some. The sample records around 280,000 clones, about 15% being singletons. The single heparinised draw taken from each donor contained roughly 100 mL of blood on average. The sample comprised naive CD4+ T cells from blood. This sequence was found in a man between 18 and 29 years old with type 1 diabetes.

The CDR3 region is CASSLGSVTSTDTQYF. The CDR3 DNA is TGTGCCAGCAGCTTGGGTAGCGTCACATCGACAGATACGCAGTATTTT. This sequence joins TRBV5-4 and TRBJ2-3; maybe TRBD2 (5 bases). Looked up from germline, CDR1 is SGHNT and CDR2 is YYREEE (reference sequence). V was pared by 0 bases and J by 3 bases, with 14 bases between. This CDR3 has 16 amino acids. Using reference TRBV5-4 and TRBJ2-3 for the parts outside the CDR3, the full variable domain is ETGVTQSPTHLIKTRGQQVTLRCSSQSGHNTVSWYQQALGQGPQFIFQYYREEENGRGNFPPRFSGLQFPNYSSELNVNALELDDSALYLCASSLGSVTSTDTQYFGPGTRLTVL.